This T cell receptor beta chain was identified during a study of T cells in Graves' hyperthyroidism and ophthalmopathy. The V gene lost 7 bases and the J gene lost 2 bases, with 17 bases spanning the gap. CDR3 length equals 15 residues. Germline CDR1 MNHNS, CDR2 SASEGT. TCR beta CDR3 region amplification was performed from RNA transcripts. The HTBI primer set drove a first-round RT-PCR of the TCR CDR3. TCRdb fed the multiplex PCR reads into MiXCR, producing one record per CDR3 protein. Seen here are more than 500,000 distinct CDR3 sequences, roughly 16% observed once, and the top ten hold less than 30%.

The sequence came from a woman aged 25 to 39 with Graves' ophthalmopathy. The genes are TRBV6-1 and TRBJ2-5; a weak D match, TRBD2 (6 bases). The sample taken for sequencing was blood. The CDR3 sequence is CASTPIGAGQETQYF. As DNA, the CDR3 is TGTGCCAGCACCCCCATCGGGGCGGGGCAAGAGACCCAGTACTTC.